The clone carrying this T cell receptor (beta chain) came up a few times. Germline CDR1 is SGHTA and CDR2 is FQGNSA. V lost 1 base and J lost 6, with 7 bases in between. The CDR3 contains 13 residues. Here immunoSEQ multiplex PCR was the method, and the copy in TCRdb shows in-frame clones only, minus some. The sample contains around 15,000 clones, roughly 62% of which appear only once. These data belong to a study of neoadjuvant anti-PD-1 for oral cavity cancer. Study-level background: Patients without progression received a fourth nivolumab dose around day 43, then surgical resection on days 50-56.

Patients were newly diagnosed with stage II-IVA oral cavity squamous cell carcinoma without prior systemic or radiation treatment. Analysis of PBMCs was direct, with no culture step. The material was PBMCs, obtained before nivolumab (anti-PD-1) treatment. The chain combines TRBV7-2 with TRBJ2-1; D is undetermined. The receptor was derived from a person aged 35-79 years with oral cavity squamous cell carcinoma. The CDR3 spells CASSLGRLNEQFF. CDR3 nucleotides: TGTGCCAGCAGCTTAGGGCGGCTCAATGAGCAGTTCTTC.